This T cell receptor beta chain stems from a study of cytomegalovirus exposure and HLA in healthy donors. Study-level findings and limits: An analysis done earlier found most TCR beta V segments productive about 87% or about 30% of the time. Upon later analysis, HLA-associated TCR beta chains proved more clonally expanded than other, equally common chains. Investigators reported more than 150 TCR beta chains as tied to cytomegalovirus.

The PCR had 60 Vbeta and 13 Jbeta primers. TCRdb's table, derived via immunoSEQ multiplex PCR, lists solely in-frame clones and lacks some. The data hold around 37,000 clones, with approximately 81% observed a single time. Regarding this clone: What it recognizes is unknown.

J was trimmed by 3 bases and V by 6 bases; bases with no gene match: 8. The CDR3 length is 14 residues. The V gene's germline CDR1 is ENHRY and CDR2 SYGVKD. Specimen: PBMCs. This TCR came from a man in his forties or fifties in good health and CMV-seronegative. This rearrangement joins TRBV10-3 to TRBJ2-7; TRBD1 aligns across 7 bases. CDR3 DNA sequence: TGTGCCATCAGCGGGGACAGTAGGGGCTACGAGCAGTACTTC. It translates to CAISGDSRGYEQYF.